This entry lists 32 T cell receptor beta chains sequenced from one sample in a study of cytomegalovirus exposure and HLA in healthy donors. Primers included in the PCR were 60 Vbeta and 13 Jbeta primers. Profiled with immunoSEQ multiplex PCR; TCRdb holds only in-frame clones, not every one. Here the sample spans 150,000 or so clones, 75% being singletons. The sequencing sample was made of PBMCs. Receptor source: a man aged 25 to 45 in good health and CMV-seronegative.

This sequence joins TRBV5-1 and TRBJ2-5; the match to TRBD1 covers 9 bases. Trimming removed 2 bases from V and 0 bases from J; junction bases left unmatched: 5. This CDR3 has 16 residues. Per the germline V gene, CDR1 is SGHRS and CDR2 is YFSETQ. The CDR3 region is CASSFPTGGDQETQYF. The DNA of the CDR3 is TGCGCCAGCAGCTTTCCGACAGGGGGGGACCAAGAGACCCAGTACTTC.

The rearrangement joins TRBV2 to TRBJ1-1; perhaps TRBD1 as D (5 bases). This CDR3 comprises 14 residues. CDR1 is SNHLY, CDR2 FYNNEI, per germline. The germline V and J ends were trimmed by 3 bases and 6 bases, with 14 bases remaining between them. CDR3 in amino acids: CASSDITGIPEAFF. CDR3 DNA sequence: TGTGCCAGCAGTGACATAACAGGTATCCCTGAAGCTTTCTTT.

This chain connects TRBV19 to TRBJ2-7; maybe TRBD2 (5 bases). Germline assignment: CDR1 LNHDA and CDR2 SQIVND (reference sequence). V was cut by 1 base and J by 6 bases, with 7 bases left in between. This CDR3 contains 12 residues. CDR3 protein: CASSIGRSEQYF. The CDR3 DNA is TGTGCCAGTAGTATAGGGAGGAGCGAGCAGTACTTC.

The CDR3 DNA sequence: TGTGCCAGCAGCTTAGATTGGCGGGGGAATGAGCAGTTCTTC. Translation: CASSLDWRGNEQFF. The J gene is TRBJ2-1, the V gene TRBV7-2, with 7 bases aligning to TRBD2. This CDR3 spans 14 amino acids. Germline V gene lookup returns CDR1 SGHTA and CDR2 FQGNSA. V lost 1 base, J lost 7 bases, and 4 bases stayed unmatched. Drawing the rest from reference TRBV7-2 and TRBJ2-1, the complete variable domain is GAGVSQSPSNKVTEKGKDVELRCDPISGHTALYWYRQSLGQGLEFLIYFQGNSAPDKSGLPSDRFSAERTGGSVSTLTIQRTQQEDSAVYLCASSLDWRGNEQFFGPGTRLTVL.

The chain employs TRBV28 and TRBJ2-7, with D possibly matching TRBD1 (9 bases). The germline gives CDR1 MDHEN, CDR2 SYDVKM. V lost 4 bases, J lost 4 bases, and 29 bases lay in between. This CDR3 comprises 19 residues. The CDR3: CASSSTGTGWFRGRYEQYF. The CDR3 nucleotides are TGTGCCAGCAGTTCAACGGGGACAGGGTGGTTTCGCGGGAGGTACGAGCAGTACTTC. The full variable domain, with the rest looked up from reference TRBV28 and TRBJ2-7, is DVKVTQSSRYLVKRTGEKVFLECVQDMDHENMFWYRQDPGLGLRLIYFSYDVKMKEKGDIPEGYSVSREKKERFSLILESASTNQTSMYLCASSSTGTGWFRGRYEQYFGPGTRLTVT.

CDR3 residues: CASSISTGAGSGNTIYF. Here the CDR3 DNA reads TGTGCCAGTAGTATCTCGACAGGGGCAGGCTCTGGAAACACCATATATTTT. The rearrangement joins TRBV19 to TRBJ1-3; 8 bases line up with TRBD1. The CDR3 length is 17 residues. Germline V gives CDR1 LNHDA, CDR2 SQIVND (reference sequence). The ends lost 3 bases at V and 0 bases at J; junction bases unmatched: 7.

The V and J genes are TRBV9 and TRBJ1-2; 7 positions agree with TRBD1. Germline CDR1 is SGDLS and CDR2 is YYNGEE. Trimming took 3 bases from V and 4 from J; bases not matched to a gene: 6. This CDR3 spans 14 amino acids. CDR3 bases: TGTGCCAGCAGCGCGAGACAGGGTACCTATGGCTACACCTTC. It codes for CASSARQGTYGYTF.

DNA for the CDR3: TGTGCCAGCAGTTTAGGGGGCCCTGAGACCCAGTACTTC. The encoded protein is CASSLGGPETQYF. V gene TRBV27 combines with J gene TRBJ2-5; the D gene is possibly TRBD1 (6 bases). V gave up 2 bases and J gave up 5 bases, with 9 bases separating them. The germline CDR1 and CDR2 sequences are MNHEY and SMNVEV (reference sequence). The CDR3 is made up of 13 amino acids.

This clone was seen a few times. The J gene is TRBJ1-1, the V gene TRBV19; 8 bases align to TRBD1. CDR1 LNHDA and CDR2 SQIVND come from the germline V gene (reference sequence). The V segment lost 6 bases and the J segment 6 bases; nucleotides outside the gene matches: 3. CDR3 length: 12 residues. This CDR3 reads CASSNRGAEAFF. DNA for the CDR3: TGTGCCAGTAGCAACAGGGGGGCTGAAGCTTTCTTT.

V usage is TRBV19 and J usage is TRBJ1-6; D is possibly TRBD1 (6 bases). V gave up 6 bases and J gave up 0 bases, with 21 bases separating them. The germline V gene has CDR1 LNHDA and CDR2 SQIVND (reference sequence). There are 19 residues in the CDR3. CDR3 nucleotide sequence: TGTGCCAGTAGACCTCGGGGGCTCGGGGGGAGCTCCTATAATTCACCCCTCCACTTT. It encodes CASRPRGLGGSSYNSPLHF.

The chain has TRBV5-1 and TRBJ1-4, with 7 bases identical to TRBD1. This CDR3 has 16 amino acids. J was trimmed by 5 bases and V by 2 bases; bases with no gene match: 9. Germline CDR1 and CDR2: SGHRS and YFSETQ. The CDR3 DNA reads TGCGCCAGCAGCTTACAAACAGGGGCTGGAAATGAAAAACTGTTTTTT. Translated: CASSLQTGAGNEKLFF. Drawing the rest from reference TRBV5-1 and TRBJ1-4, the complete variable domain is KAGVTQTPRYLIKTRGQQVTLSCSPISGHRSVSWYQQTPGQGLQFLFEYFSETQRNKGNFPGRFSGRQFSNSRSEMNVSTLELGDSALYLCASSLQTGAGNEKLFFGSGTQLSVL.

This clone was observed a handful of times. The CDR3 nucleotides read TGTGCCAGCAGCTTAGGGACAGCGTACAATGAGCAGTTCTTC. This sequence encodes CASSLGTAYNEQFF. This chain links TRBV13 with TRBJ2-1; D might be TRBD1 (5 bases). The CDR3 is 14 residues long. Trimming shortened V by 0 bases and J by 4 bases, and 7 bases separated the two germline ends. Germline V gene lookup returns CDR1 PRHDT and CDR2 FYEKMQ (reference sequence).

Only a few counts were recorded for this clone. J is TRBJ1-2 and V is TRBV4-2; 7 bases fit TRBD1. The CDR3 is 15 amino acids. The germline gives CDR1 LGHNA, CDR2 YNFKEQ. V lost 0 bases and J lost 2; bases outside the gene matches: 3. CDR3 in DNA: TGTGCCAGCAGCCAAGATCCGGGACAGAACTATGGCTACACCTTC. Its translation: CASSQDPGQNYGYTF.

The V and J genes are TRBV7-2 and TRBJ1-5; no clear D. CDR3 length: 13 residues. CDR1 is SGHTA, CDR2 FQGNSA, per germline. Trimming removed 3 bases from V and 5 bases from J, with 8 bases in between. CDR3: CASSLAQDQPQHF. The DNA for the CDR3 is TGTGCCAGCAGCTTGGCCCAGGATCAGCCCCAGCATTTT.

This clone was recorded a few times. The chain is built from TRBV30 and TRBJ1-4; 8 bases match TRBD1. The CDR3 is 14 residues long. Germline V gene data show CDR1 as GTSNPN and CDR2 as SVGIG (reference sequence). The junction had 9 bases not matched to a gene; V was cut back by 2 bases and J by 10 bases. CDR3 nucleotides: TGTGCCTGGAGTCCCCCAGGGGGCGATGGAAAACTGTTTTTT. Translating it yields CAWSPPGGDGKLFF.

The chain recombines TRBV6-5 with TRBJ2-2; D may be TRBD1 (5 bases). This CDR3 contains 14 residues. V gave up 6 bases and J gave up 8 bases, with 16 bases separating them. Germline lookup yields CDR1 MNHEY and CDR2 SVGAGI. CDR3: CASRPIQVFGELFF. CDR3 coding DNA: TGTGCCAGCAGGCCCATACAGGTTTTTGGGGAGCTGTTTTTT.

This chain uses TRBV19 with TRBJ2-3; tentative D call: TRBD1 (5 bases). The CDR3 length is 13 residues. Germline assignment: CDR1 LNHDA and CDR2 SQIVND (reference sequence). Trimming cost V 3 bases and J 1 base, with 5 bases left between them. CDR3 sequence: CASSIRGTDTQYF. The DNA of the CDR3 is TGTGCCAGTAGTATCAGGGGCACAGATACGCAGTATTTT.

The chain links TRBV4-1 to TRBJ2-1; 7 nucleotides match TRBD1. J lost 8 bases, V lost 4 bases, and 14 bases had no gene match. The CDR3 length is 16 residues. Germline loops: CDR1 MGHRA, CDR2 YSYEKL. CDR3 bases: TGCGCCAGCAGCCGGCAAGGACAGGCAGGGCTCGATGAGCAGTTCTTC. Protein sequence: CASSRQGQAGLDEQFF.

The chain carries TRBV28 and TRBJ2-5; D gene ambiguous. The length of the CDR3 is 11 residues. CDR1 is MDHEN, CDR2 SYDVKM, per germline. V shed 4 bases and J shed 5 bases, with 5 bases lying between them. The CDR3 is CASSSYETQYF. In DNA, the CDR3 is TGTGCCAGCAGTTCCTATGAGACCCAGTACTTC. Full variable domain (remainder filled in from reference TRBV28 and TRBJ2-5): DVKVTQSSRYLVKRTGEKVFLECVQDMDHENMFWYRQDPGLGLRLIYFSYDVKMKEKGDIPEGYSVSREKKERFSLILESASTNQTSMYLCASSSYETQYFGPGTRLLVL.

The V gene is TRBV19, the J gene TRBJ1-1; unclear D gene. The V gene's germline CDR1 is LNHDA and CDR2 SQIVND (reference sequence). The length of the CDR3 is 12 residues. The V end was cut by 8 bases, the J end by 1 base, with 8 bases between. The CDR3 reads CASVRGNTEAFF. CDR3 nucleotides: TGTGCCAGTGTTCGGGGGAACACTGAAGCTTTCTTT.

The V and J genes are TRBV2 and TRBJ2-7; 9 positions match TRBD1. Trimming took 4 bases from V and 6 from J; bases not matched to a gene: 7. CDR3 size: 14 residues. Looked up from germline, CDR1 is SNHLY and CDR2 is FYNNEI. The CDR3 spells CASSGRTGDVEQYF. For the CDR3, the DNA is TGTGCCAGCAGTGGACGGACAGGGGACGTCGAGCAGTACTTC.

This chain connects TRBV2 to TRBJ1-3; a possible D gene is TRBD1 (5 bases). The length of the CDR3 is 14 residues. CDR1 and CDR2 (germline): SNHLY, FYNNEI. V shed 7 bases and J shed 3 bases, with 13 bases lying between them. The CDR3 loop is CASIPGMGGNTIYF. The CDR3 DNA sequence: TGTGCCAGCATACCAGGGATGGGTGGAAACACCATATATTTT.

A note on this clone: The junction departs from the called germline gene at one end, perhaps through a read error. The rearrangement links TRBV28 to TRBJ2-7; 9 nucleotides align to TRBD2. In germline, CDR1 is MDHEN, CDR2 SYDVKM. The CDR3 consists of 13 residues. CDR3 residues: CASSLFGGGERIF. Written as DNA, the CDR3 is TGTGCCAGCAGTTTATTCGGCGGGGGGGAAAGGATCTTC.

J is TRBJ1-2 and V is TRBV27, with 8 bases aligning to TRBD1. With V trimmed by 5 bases and J by 4 bases, 12 bases remained unmatched. Germline values: CDR1 MNHEY, CDR2 SMNVEV (reference sequence). The CDR3 consists of 16 residues. In DNA form, the CDR3 reads TGTGCCAGCAGTCCCTACGGACAGGGTGGGGTCTATGGCTACACCTTC. This gives the protein CASSPYGQGGVYGYTF.

The chain has TRBV28 and TRBJ2-7, with 7 positions matching TRBD2. The CDR3 sequence is 13 residues long. In germline, CDR1 is MDHEN, CDR2 SYDVKM. V shed 3 bases and J 5 bases; nucleotides not matched to a gene: 4. The CDR3, as DNA: TGTGCCAGCAGTTTGGGAGGGTTCAACGAGCAGTACTTC. This codes for CASSLGGFNEQYF.

This clone was seen only a few times. The rearrangement joins TRBV5-1 to TRBJ1-3; D might be TRBD1 (5 bases). This CDR3 is 17 amino acids long. Trimming shortened V by 4 bases and J by 0 bases, and 17 bases separated the two germline ends. Germline-derived CDR1 and CDR2 are SGHRS and YFSETQ. CDR3 sequence reads: CASSLTPQDPSGNTIYF. The CDR3 DNA reads TGCGCCAGCAGCCTGACCCCACAGGACCCCTCTGGAAACACCATATATTTT.

V gene TRBV7-2 combines with J gene TRBJ1-2; a weak D match, TRBD1 (6 bases). Per germline, CDR1 SGHTA and CDR2 FQGNSA. The CDR3 is 14 residues long. Deletions cut 1 base from V and 9 bases from J, with 15 bases between. The CDR3 loop reads CASSLGGGGGSYTF. The CDR3 DNA follows: TGTGCCAGCAGCTTAGGTGGGGGGGGCGGCAGCTACACCTTC. Complete variable domain (other parts from reference TRBV7-2 and TRBJ1-2): GAGVSQSPSNKVTEKGKDVELRCDPISGHTALYWYRQSLGQGLEFLIYFQGNSAPDKSGLPSDRFSAERTGGSVSTLTIQRTQQEDSAVYLCASSLGGGGGSYTFGSGTRLTVV.

V gene TRBV19 combines with J gene TRBJ2-4, with D tentatively TRBD2 (5 bases). CDR3 size: 14 residues. The V end was cut by 10 bases, the J end by 4 bases, with 17 bases between. Looked up from germline, CDR1 is LNHDA and CDR2 is SQIVND (reference sequence). The CDR3 here is CATGWGRGKNIQYF. The CDR3 DNA is TGTGCCACCGGTTGGGGTCGAGGGAAAAACATTCAGTACTTC.

The chain carries TRBV19 and TRBJ2-2; 9 nucleotides line up with TRBD1. The germline CDR1 and CDR2 sequences are LNHDA and SQIVND (reference sequence). The CDR3 runs 15 residues. J was trimmed by 3 bases and V by 5 bases; bases with no gene match: 4. CDR3 sequence (DNA): TGTGCCAGTAGTTACCGGGACAGGGACACCGGGGAGCTGTTTTTT. Amino acids: CASSYRDRDTGELFF.

Only one count was recorded for this clone. The chain carries TRBV7-9 and TRBJ2-7; no clear D gene. V lost 5 bases and J 6 bases, leaving 14 bases between the germline ends. This CDR3 contains 13 residues. CDR1 SEHNR and CDR2 FQNEAQ come from the germline V gene (reference sequence). CDR3 nucleotide sequence: TGTGCCAGCAGCCTAAGTCGCACAGCCGAGCAGTACTTC. This sequence encodes CASSLSRTAEQYF.

With respect to this clone: Other DNA sequences in this sample translate to the same CDR3. The chain links TRBV28 to TRBJ2-7; D is uncertain. V gave up 5 bases and J gave up 4 bases, with 12 bases separating them. Germline V lookup: CDR1 MDHEN, CDR2 SYDVKM. The CDR3 is 13 amino acids. The CDR3 is CASSPRGSYEQYF. In nucleotides, the CDR3 is TGTGCCAGCAGTCCCCGAGGCTCATACGAGCAGTACTTC.

The chain joins TRBV11-2 to TRBJ2-3; the match to TRBD2 covers 7 bases. The CDR3 is made up of 15 amino acids. V dropped 4 bases and J dropped 1; count of bases not matched to a gene: 5. Germline CDR1 is SGHAT and CDR2 is FQNNGV. The CDR3 is CASSSSSGGTDTQYF. The DNA of the CDR3 is TGTGCCAGCAGCTCCTCCAGCGGGGGCACAGATACGCAGTATTTT.